This T cell receptor beta chain came from a study of T cell changes during pregnancy in multiple sclerosis. The data were produced by immunoSEQ multiplex PCR, yet TCRdb's version contains in-frame clones alone and is incomplete. The repertoire holds fewer than 40,000 clones, just over 90% seen once, with 0.45% to 0.55% in the top ten. V was shortened by 7 bases and J by 3 bases, with 4 bases between the two germline ends. CDR3 length: 11 amino acids. The germline V gene encodes CDR1 LNHDA and CDR2 SQIVND (reference sequence). The TCR was taken from a female donor in good health, enrolled as a control in a pregnancy study. J is TRBJ2-1 and V is TRBV19; D not certain. This specimen consisted of CD4+ T cells from peripheral blood mononuclear cells, obtained in the first trimester of pregnancy. In nucleotides, the CDR3 is TGTGCCAGTACCATCTACAATGAGCAGTTCTTC. Protein: CASTIYNEQFF.